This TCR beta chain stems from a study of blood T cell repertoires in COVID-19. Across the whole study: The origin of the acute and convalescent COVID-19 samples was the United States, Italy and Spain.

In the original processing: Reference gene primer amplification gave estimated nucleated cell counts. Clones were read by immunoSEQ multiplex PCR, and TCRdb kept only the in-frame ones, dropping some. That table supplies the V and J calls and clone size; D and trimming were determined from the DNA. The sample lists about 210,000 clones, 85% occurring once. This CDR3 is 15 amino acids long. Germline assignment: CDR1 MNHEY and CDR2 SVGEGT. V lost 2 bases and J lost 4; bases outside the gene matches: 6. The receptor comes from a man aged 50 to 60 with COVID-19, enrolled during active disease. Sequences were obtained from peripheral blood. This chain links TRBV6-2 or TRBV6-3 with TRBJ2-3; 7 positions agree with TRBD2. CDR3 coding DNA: TGTGCCAGCAGTTACCTAGCGGAACGAGCAGATACGCAGTATTTT. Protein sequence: CASSYLAERADTQYF.